This TCR beta chain is from a study of OX40 agonist ivuxolimab in advanced cancers. Study context: Participants, 80% to 90% male, averaged around 64 years of age, ranging from about 20 to 79. Three patients, one with hepatocellular carcinoma and two with cutaneous melanoma, responded partially.

Method: immunoSEQ multiplex PCR; TCRdb's copy keeps in-frame clones and lacks some. The repertoire consists of tens of thousands of clones, with approximately 92% occurring once and the leading ten covering roughly 0.5%. Study-wide results and limits: Also present in some nonresponders was a low level of normalized T-cell clonal expansion.

A note on this clone: Its antigen is undetermined.

Sequenced here: CD4+ or CD8+ T cells sorted from blood, sampled in a trial of the OX40 agonist ivuxolimab. The TCR was taken from an adult with an advanced solid tumor such as melanoma, head and neck, liver or kidney cancer.

The CDR3 sequence: CASRMGLSYEQYF. The DNA of the CDR3 is TGCGCCAGCAGAATGGGACTATCCTACGAGCAGTACTTC. V is TRBV4-3 and J is TRBJ2-7; 7 nucleotides match TRBD2. The CDR3 covers 13 residues. The J segment lost 1 base and the V segment lost 6 bases, leaving 3 bases of the junction unmatched. Germline loops: CDR1 LGHNA, CDR2 YSLEER.